This T cell receptor beta chain was recovered during a study of T cell responses to AZD1222 COVID-19 vaccine. Findings and limits, study-wide: Among spike-specific TCRs, nearly half reportedly target unmutated variant regions.

Second doses at about 4 or about 12 weeks were pooled. Assay used: immunoSEQ multiplex PCR; TCRdb lists only in-frame clones, some missing. Of around 150,000 clones listed, approximately 90% were seen once; the top ten hold less than 3.5%. With regard to this clone: Its cognate antigen is unknown.

The sequencing used peripheral blood, collected 28 days after the second AZD1222 dose. The sequence was collected from an adult who received the AZD1222 COVID-19 vaccine.

The chain's CDR3 is CASSFSPTGTIASTDTQYF. CDR3 DNA sequence: TGCGCCAGCAGCTTCTCCCCGACCGGCACGATCGCTAGCACAGATACGCAGTATTTT. The chain employs TRBV5-1 and TRBJ2-3, with D uncertain. The CDR3 loop spans 19 amino acids. Trimming removed 2 bases at V and 0 bases at J, with 22 bases between. CDR1 and CDR2 from the germline V gene are SGHRS and YFSETQ. Full variable domain (outside the CDR3, taken from reference TRBV5-1 and TRBJ2-3): KAGVTQTPRYLIKTRGQQVTLSCSPISGHRSVSWYQQTPGQGLQFLFEYFSETQRNKGNFPGRFSGRQFSNSRSEMNVSTLELGDSALYLCASSFSPTGTIASTDTQYFGPGTRLTVL.